This TCR beta chain was profiled in a study of shared clonotypes between healthy human individuals. Trimming stripped 7 bases from V and 2 bases from J, with 9 bases between. The CDR3 spans 13 residues. Germline CDR1 SQVTM, CDR2 ANQGSEA. TCRdb keeps only in-frame clones here, not all; method: immunoSEQ multiplex PCR. The sample has 550,000 to 700,000 clones, 55% to 85% seen once. Healthy and HIV-negative, the adult donors had no recent acute infections or vaccinations. V and J are TRBV29-1 and TRBJ2-6; no clear D gene. This TCR came from a young woman in good health. What was sequenced was memory CD4+ T cells sorted from blood. Sample subset: CD45RA-negative fraction. CDR3 sequence reads: CSAHAPGANVLTF. CDR3 bases: TGCAGCGCTCATGCCCCTGGGGCCAACGTCCTGACTTTC.